The clone carrying this T cell receptor (beta chain) came up once. This entry belongs to a study of blood T cell repertoires in COVID-19. Background on the study: The samples span acute and convalescent COVID-19 from the United States, Italy and Spain.

Trimming took 3 bases from V and 10 from J, leaving 17 bases between them. The CDR3 extends over 14 amino acids. Germline assignment: CDR1 KGHDR and CDR2 SFDVKD. Libraries were prepared by immunoSEQ multiplex PCR; TCRdb keeps only in-frame clonotypes and omits some of them. The sample includes some 80,000 clones, roughly 90% of them seen just once. The sample taken for sequencing was peripheral blood. The rearrangement joins TRBV24-1 to TRBJ1-1; unclear D gene. The TCR comes from a human donor in a cohort sampled during active COVID-19. DNA for the CDR3: TGTGCCACCAGTGATACGGGGAGACTGTACGGAGCTTTCTTT. It codes for CATSDTGRLYGAFF.